Below are 6 T cell receptor beta chains sequenced from a single sample in a study of blood T cell repertoires in COVID-19. TCRdb's copy holds only in-frame clones and misses some; the assay was immunoSEQ multiplex PCR. The sample shows some 270,000 clones, 90% of them seen only once. Sequenced input: peripheral blood. These receptors were collected from an older woman with COVID-19, enrolled during active disease.

The J gene is TRBJ2-1, the V gene TRBV5-1; D uncertain. Germline V gene lookup returns CDR1 SGHRS and CDR2 YFSETQ. V was pared by 0 bases and J by 0 bases, with 4 bases between. This CDR3 has 14 residues. The CDR3 loop is CASSLDISYNEQFF. For the CDR3, the DNA is TGCGCCAGCAGCTTGGATATCTCCTACAATGAGCAGTTCTTC.

This clone appeared a single time. The J gene is TRBJ2-1, the V gene TRBV12-5; TRBD1 agrees at 10 bases. Trimming at V came to 6 bases and at J to 10 bases, leaving 9 bases not matched to a gene. CDR3 length equals 14 residues. Germline V CDR1 and CDR2: LGHNT, FRNRAP. The CDR3 bases are TGTGCTAGTGGCCTGGGACAGGGGCTCGGGGAGCAGTTCTTC. Amino acids: CASGLGQGLGEQFF.

V gene TRBV4-1 combines with J gene TRBJ2-3, with D maybe TRBD1 (6 bases). V was shortened by 3 bases and J by 4 bases, with 14 bases between the two germline ends. The CDR3 consists of 15 residues. Germline V gives CDR1 MGHRA, CDR2 YSYEKL. CDR3 sequence: CASSHTIQGSDTQYF. CDR3 bases: TGCGCCAGCAGCCACACGATACAGGGATCAGATACGCAGTATTTT.

The V call is TRBV4-3, the J call TRBJ2-3, with D perhaps TRBD2 (6 bases). Per germline, CDR1 LGHNA and CDR2 YSLEER. This CDR3 has 19 amino acids. Trimming removed 0 bases from V and 1 base from J, with 20 bases in between. This CDR3 reads CASSQEHRFRGVRTDTQYF. DNA of the CDR3: TGCGCCAGCAGCCAAGAGCACAGGTTTCGCGGGGTTCGCACAGATACGCAGTATTTT.

This chain links TRBV2 with TRBJ1-2, with 7 nucleotides matching TRBD1. Germline assignment: CDR1 SNHLY and CDR2 FYNNEI. The junction had 3 bases not matched to a gene; V was cut back by 5 bases and J by 6 bases. The CDR3 runs to 12 residues. CDR3 protein: CASSPTGDGYTF. The CDR3 DNA reads as TGTGCCAGCAGTCCAACAGGGGATGGCTACACCTTC.

There are a few counts of this clone. This chain connects TRBV6-5 to TRBJ1-1, with no clear D. In germline, CDR1 is MNHEY, CDR2 SVGAGI. Trimming shortened V by 5 bases and J by 1 base, and 8 bases separated the two germline ends. The CDR3 runs to 13 residues. In DNA, the CDR3 is TGTGCCAGCAGTCGCCGACAGAACACTGAAGCTTTCTTT. It encodes CASSRRQNTEAFF.